The 5 T cell receptor beta chains listed next were all sequenced from one sample in a study of identical twins. TCRdb re-called the 5' RACE reads through MiXCR, storing one row per CDR3 protein. Of roughly 290,000 distinct CDR3 sequences in the sample, 8% to 9.5% were seen once. This sample was also put to use in a study of yellow fever vaccine responses in identical twins.

The sequencing sample was made of CD8+ T cells sorted from blood. These receptor sequences come from a woman between 18 and 29 years old in good health.

The V call is TRBV28, the J call TRBJ1-4, with TRBD1 identical over 7 bases. Trimming removed 5 bases from V and 8 bases from J; junction bases left unmatched: 8. The germline V gene has CDR1 MDHEN and CDR2 SYDVKM. This CDR3 is built from 14 residues. As DNA, the CDR3 is TGTGCCAGCAGTATGACAGGGTCAAAGGAAAAACTGTTTTTT. The encoded protein is CASSMTGSKEKLFF.

The rearrangement links TRBV24-1 to TRBJ2-5, with D possibly TRBD2 on 6 matching bases. The CDR3 covers 17 residues. The V gene lost 3 bases and the J gene lost 5 bases, with 21 bases spanning the gap. The germline CDR1 and CDR2 sequences are KGHDR and SFDVKD. CDR3 protein: CATSDDPFGGRRETQYF. CDR3 DNA: TGTGCCACCAGTGATGACCCATTCGGGGGACGCCGGGAGACCCAGTACTTC.

There are many counts of this clonotype. The chain recombines TRBV12-3 or TRBV12-4 with TRBJ2-1, with unresolved D. CDR3 size: 13 residues. The germline V and J ends were trimmed by 4 bases and 7 bases, with 11 bases remaining between them. Here the CDR3 DNA reads TGTGCCAGCAGTTCCGGCCCCCAGAATGAGCAGTTCTTC. It is translated as CASSSGPQNEQFF.

This clonotype was found a few times. The chain recombines TRBV7-9 with TRBJ2-7, with TRBD2 identical over 14 bases. V was pared by 5 bases and J by 4 bases, with 7 bases of the junction left unmatched. The CDR3 consists of 16 residues. Germline CDR1 and CDR2: SEHNR and FQNEAQ (reference sequence). This CDR3 is CASSAGLAGVDYEQYF. CDR3 DNA sequence: TGTGCCAGCAGCGCGGGACTAGCGGGAGTCGATTACGAGCAGTACTTC.

The chain uses TRBV20-1 and TRBJ2-3; possible D gene TRBD1, 5 bases. V shed 5 bases and J shed 0 bases, with 12 bases lying between them. CDR1 and CDR2 (germline): DFQATT, SNEGSKA (reference sequence). The CDR3 is 14 amino acids. CDR3 coding DNA: TGCAGTGCTCTTCAGGGTTCTAGCACAGATACGCAGTATTTT. Residues: CSALQGSSTDTQYF.